This T cell receptor beta chain emerged from a study of vaccination effects on CD4 cells after COVID-19. Notes on the study in general: Marked clonal contraction of infection- and vaccine-induced clones was seen late after vaccination.

Antigen-specific CD4+ T cells expanded by the ViraFEST assay with viral peptide pools were then sequenced. Researchers isolated CD4+ T cells once about eleven days of culture had elapsed. Nucleocapsid antibody tests were negative, and the vaccine recipients had no prior SARS-CoV-2 infection. Supplemented with approximately 10 IU/ml IL-2 and approximately 9.7 ug/ml peptides, a few million PBMC per well were kept in culture. Sequencing used immunoSEQ multiplex PCR; TCRdb keeps in-frame clones, though not all of them. The sample contains about 71,000 clones, approximately 70% of which appear only once. The CDR3 is 13 residues long. The ends were cut back, 4 bases at V and 6 bases at J, with 13 bases in the middle. The V gene's germline CDR1 is SQVTM and CDR2 ANQGSEA. The sample holds a few counts of this clone. Its antigen is as yet unknown.

The receptor was derived from a human donor who received a COVID-19 vaccine. The chain carries TRBV29-1 and TRBJ1-5; the D gene is possibly TRBD1 (6 bases). The sample consisted of CD4+ T cells from PBMCs cultured with HCoV-OC43 spike peptides, taken before COVID-19 vaccination. Subset noted: HCoV-OC43 spike overlapping peptide pool stimulation. As DNA, the CDR3 is TGCAGCGTTGGAAGGGGGGCGGGTCAGCCCCAGCATTTT. Its translation: CSVGRGAGQPQHF.